The next 19 T cell receptor beta chains were all read from a single sample in a study of T cell responses to AZD1222 COVID-19 vaccine. Some clones are missing from TCRdb's copy, which holds only in-frame ones; the method was immunoSEQ multiplex PCR. The sample consists of 90,000 to 150,000 clones, roughly 87% of them appearing once. The sequencing used peripheral blood, collected 28 days after the second AZD1222 dose. The source is an adult who received the AZD1222 COVID-19 vaccine.

V gene TRBV6-1 combines with J gene TRBJ2-7, with a tentative D call TRBD2 (6 bases). V lost 8 bases and J 6 bases, leaving 23 bases between the germline ends. The CDR3 runs to 15 residues. CDR1 is MNHNS, CDR2 SASEGT, per germline. CDR3 in DNA: TGTGCCAGCGCCTTACAACGTGGAGGGTCCCGCGAGCAGTACTTC. Residues: CASALQRGGSREQYF.

The chain combines TRBV5-1 with TRBJ1-5, with a possible D match to TRBD1 (5 bases). CDR1 and CDR2 (germline): SGHRS, YFSETQ. Trimming removed 4 bases from V and 1 base from J, with 6 bases in between. This CDR3 comprises 13 residues. The CDR3 bases are TGCGCCAGCAGCCGGGACAGCAATCAGCCCCAGCATTTT. Its translation: CASSRDSNQPQHF.

V gene TRBV7-9 combines with J gene TRBJ1-2; no clear D gene. Trimming removed 0 bases at V and 5 bases at J, with 13 bases between. Per germline, CDR1 SEHNR and CDR2 FQNEAQ (reference sequence). The CDR3 length is 15 residues. The CDR3 bases are TGTGCCAGCAGCTTAGCCCAGGACGGAGCATATGGCTACACCTTC. This sequence encodes CASSLAQDGAYGYTF.

This sequence joins TRBV5-1 and TRBJ1-5, with D possibly TRBD1 on 6 matching bases. Germline V lookup: CDR1 SGHRS, CDR2 YFSETQ. Trimming pared 2 bases from V and 3 bases from J, leaving 18 bases between. CDR3 size: 17 residues. The CDR3 DNA reads TGCGCCAGCAGCTTAGGGACACCCGCTTTTGCCAATCAGCCCCAGCATTTT. Translated: CASSLGTPAFANQPQHF.

The gene calls are TRBV4-1 and TRBJ1-2, with 7 bases fitting TRBD1. The germline gives CDR1 MGHRA, CDR2 YSYEKL. With V trimmed by 1 base and J by 5 bases, 4 bases remained unmatched. The CDR3 has 14 residues. CDR3 protein: CASSQVGTEYGYTF. CDR3 in DNA: TGCGCCAGCAGCCAAGTCGGGACAGAGTATGGCTACACCTTC.

The chain recombines TRBV7-2 with TRBJ2-7; 7 nucleotides match TRBD2. The ends lost 1 base at V and 4 bases at J; junction bases unmatched: 10. CDR3 length equals 16 residues. CDR1 and CDR2 from the germline V gene are SGHTA and FQGNSA. The chain's CDR3 is CASSLVGGGNPYEQYF. As DNA, the CDR3 is TGTGCCAGCAGCTTAGTGGGCGGGGGAAACCCTTACGAGCAGTACTTC.

The chain recombines TRBV27 with TRBJ1-6; D remains ambiguous. CDR1 and CDR2 (germline): MNHEY, SMNVEV (reference sequence). CDR3 length: 13 residues. V was pared by 5 bases and J by 6 bases, with 8 bases between. CDR3 amino acids: CASSLIRNSPLHF. CDR3 sequence (DNA): TGTGCCAGCAGTCTCATTCGTAATTCACCCCTCCACTTT.

The V and J genes are TRBV9 and TRBJ1-2; unclear D gene. In germline, CDR1 is SGDLS, CDR2 YYNGEE. This CDR3 spans 14 amino acids. Trimming removed 3 bases from V and 8 bases from J, with 17 bases in between. Here the CDR3 reads CASSAPSSTGGYTF. The CDR3 DNA follows: TGTGCCAGCAGCGCCCCCTCCTCTACTGGGGGCTACACCTTC.

The CDR3 protein is CATSEGRGPNQPQHF. CDR3 in DNA: TGTGCCACCAGTGAGGGGAGGGGGCCAAATCAGCCCCAGCATTTT. V and J are TRBV24-1 and TRBJ1-5, with 7 bases matching TRBD1. The V and J ends lost 4 bases and 4 bases, in that order; junction bases with no gene match: 6. This CDR3 contains 15 residues. Germline-derived CDR1 and CDR2 are KGHDR and SFDVKD.

This rearrangement joins TRBV19 to TRBJ2-7, with 11 bases matching TRBD2. The CDR3 runs to 15 residues. V dropped 6 bases and J dropped 2; count of bases not matched to a gene: 6. Germline values: CDR1 LNHDA, CDR2 SQIVND (reference sequence). CDR3 amino acids: CASSDSSGGPYEQYF. CDR3 nucleotides: TGTGCCAGTAGCGACTCTAGCGGGGGGCCCTACGAGCAGTACTTC.

The chain employs TRBV7-2 and TRBJ1-1; unclear D gene. Trimming cost V 3 bases and J 4 bases, with 9 bases left between them. This CDR3 is built from 13 residues. The germline gives CDR1 SGHTA, CDR2 FQGNSA. The CDR3 sequence is CASSFNRGTEAFF. CDR3 in DNA: TGTGCCAGCAGCTTCAATCGAGGCACTGAAGCTTTCTTT.

The chain links TRBV5-4 to TRBJ1-1; D unresolved. The germline gives CDR1 SGHNT, CDR2 YYREEE (reference sequence). The CDR3 covers 14 residues. V lost 4 bases and J 3 bases, leaving 13 bases between the germline ends. In DNA form, the CDR3 reads TGTGCCAGCAGCCTGAGGGTTGTCGACACTGAAGCTTTCTTT. It encodes CASSLRVVDTEAFF.

The chain carries TRBV6-1 and TRBJ1-1, with 7 bases aligning to TRBD1. Per germline, CDR1 MNHNS and CDR2 SASEGT. The CDR3 has 14 residues. With 5 bases clipped from V and 3 bases from J, the junction kept 6 bases outside the gene matches. The CDR3 sequence: CASSPQGWDTEAFF. CDR3 in DNA: TGTGCCAGCAGTCCACAGGGGTGGGACACTGAAGCTTTCTTT.

The chain employs TRBV25-1 and TRBJ2-5; D perhaps matches TRBD1 (6 bases). The CDR3 consists of 18 residues. In germline, CDR1 is MGHDK, CDR2 SYGVNS. V was shortened by 4 bases and J by 0 bases, with 21 bases between the two germline ends. CDR3 protein: CASSGVSASGQNQETQYF. The CDR3 DNA is TGTGCCAGCAGTGGGGTTAGTGCCTCGGGACAAAACCAAGAGACCCAGTACTTC. Full variable domain (remainder filled in from reference TRBV25-1 and TRBJ2-5): EADIYQTPRYLVIGTGKKITLECSQTMGHDKMYWYQQDPGMELHLIHYSYGVNSTEKGDLSSESTVSRIRTEHFPLTLESARPSHTSQYLCASSGVSASGQNQETQYFGPGTRLLVL.

The chain uses TRBV4-1 and TRBJ1-4; D unresolved. The CDR3 spans 13 residues. Trimming removed 5 bases from V and 4 bases from J, with 8 bases in between. Germline CDR1 MGHRA, CDR2 YSYEKL. CDR3 amino acids: CASSRRSNEKLFF. In DNA, the CDR3 is TGCGCCAGCAGCAGACGGAGTAATGAAAAACTGTTTTTT.

The genes are TRBV25-1 and TRBJ1-5; 7 nucleotides match TRBD1. Germline-derived CDR1 and CDR2 are MGHDK and SYGVNS. Trimming at V came to 2 bases and at J to 9 bases, leaving 10 bases not matched to a gene. This CDR3 has 15 residues. The CDR3 sequence is CASSEVDRARRPQHF. As DNA, the CDR3 is TGTGCCAGCAGTGAAGTTGACAGGGCCCGAAGGCCCCAGCATTTT.

This clone has just one count. The chain employs TRBV5-1 and TRBJ1-2; D gene uncertain. From germline, CDR1 is SGHRS and CDR2 YFSETQ. The ends were cut back, 4 bases at V and 0 bases at J, with 10 bases in the middle. The CDR3 has 14 residues. The chain's CDR3 is CASSNGGTNYGYTF. CDR3 in DNA: TGCGCCAGCAGCAACGGTGGCACTAACTATGGCTACACCTTC.

This chain uses TRBV7-2 with TRBJ1-2; TRBD1 matches at 9 bases. CDR3 size: 14 residues. Germline trimming cut 5 bases from V and 6 bases from J; bases unmatched to any gene: 7. Germline CDR1 reads SGHTA; CDR2 reads FQGNSA. In DNA form, the CDR3 reads TGTGCCAGCAGCCTAACGACAGGGGGGCATGGCTACACCTTC. Translating it yields CASSLTTGGHGYTF.

The gene calls are TRBV15 and TRBJ2-2; 7 bases are shared with TRBD2. This CDR3 contains 14 residues. Germline lookup yields CDR1 LNHNV and CDR2 YYDKDF (reference sequence). J was trimmed by 3 bases and V by 5 bases; bases with no gene match: 3. In DNA form, the CDR3 reads TGTGCCACCAGCGGGGGGAGGGACACCGGGGAGCTGTTTTTT. Protein sequence: CATSGGRDTGELFF.